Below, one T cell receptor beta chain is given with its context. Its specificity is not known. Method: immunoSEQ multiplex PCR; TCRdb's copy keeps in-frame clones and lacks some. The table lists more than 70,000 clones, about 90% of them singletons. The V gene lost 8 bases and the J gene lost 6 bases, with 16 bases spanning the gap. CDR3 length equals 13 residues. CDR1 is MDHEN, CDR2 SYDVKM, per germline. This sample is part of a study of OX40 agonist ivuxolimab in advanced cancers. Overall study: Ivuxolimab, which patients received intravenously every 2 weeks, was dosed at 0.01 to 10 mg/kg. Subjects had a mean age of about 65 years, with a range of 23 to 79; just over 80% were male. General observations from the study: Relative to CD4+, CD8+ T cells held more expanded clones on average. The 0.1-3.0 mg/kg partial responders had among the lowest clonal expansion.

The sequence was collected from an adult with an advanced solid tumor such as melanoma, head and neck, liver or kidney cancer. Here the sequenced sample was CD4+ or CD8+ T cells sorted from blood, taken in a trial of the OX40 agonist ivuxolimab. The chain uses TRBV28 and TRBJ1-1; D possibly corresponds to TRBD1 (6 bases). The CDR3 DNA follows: TGTGCCAGCGCAATACAGGGATTCGCTGAAGCTTTCTTT. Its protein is CASAIQGFAEAFF.